The source of this T cell receptor (beta chain) is a study of HIV-infected patients and healthy controls. Study-level findings and limits: Compared with untreated HIV+ repertoires, healthy controls showed roughly threefold more distinct CDR3s and higher Shannon diversity. Size-matched repertoire data failed to replicate the apparent Gini index recovery after therapy in HIV-infected patients. Compared with healthy controls, HIV-infected patients showed less CDR3 sharing between individuals.

This CDR3 comprises 16 residues. Trimming shortened V by 0 bases and J by 7 bases, and 19 bases separated the two germline ends. Germline CDR1 is LGHNA and CDR2 is YSLEER. Alpha and beta constant-region primers primed reverse transcription of around 500 ng RNA. Separate chain-specific third strand synthesis with multiplexing indices produced the alpha and beta libraries. A single primer pair per chain amplified all rearrangements, with per-molecule barcodes. TCRdb re-analysed the 5' RACE reads in MiXCR, keeping a single row per CDR3 protein. The table records roughly 14,000 distinct CDR3 sequences, 6% to 9% of them present only once. This clonotype was counted ten times or more. Its target is not known. All unsorted peripheral T cells were captured because whole blood was used without fractionation.

The receptor comes from an adult in good health. The sample taken for sequencing was blood. The genes are TRBV4-3 and TRBJ2-7, with D perhaps assigned TRBD1 or TRBD2 (6 bases each). CDR3: CASSQDGALRRGEQYF. CDR3 nucleotide sequence: TGCGCCAGCAGCCAAGATGGGGCGTTGCGGAGGGGGGAGCAGTACTTC.